This TCR beta chain was captured in a study of cytomegalovirus exposure and HLA in healthy donors. PCR primers comprised 60 Vbeta and 13 Jbeta primers. Assay used: immunoSEQ multiplex PCR; TCRdb lists only in-frame clones, some missing. Among under 200,000 clones listed, over 60% were seen once. Notes on this clone: The antigen remains unidentified.

Study results and caveats: Available immune exposure information covered CMV serostatus only. Some V segments, TRBV6-2 and TRBV6-3 among them, were indistinguishable and were therefore excluded.

CDR3 length: 11 amino acids. V was pared by 3 bases and J by 6 bases, with 6 bases between. Germline CDR1 MDHEN, CDR2 SYDVKM. The sample consisted of PBMCs. The V and J genes are TRBV28 and TRBJ2-7; D gene unclear. This TCR was sampled from a man between 45 and 60 years old in good health and CMV-seropositive. The CDR3 loop is CASSFKSEQYF. Here the CDR3 DNA reads TGTGCCAGCAGTTTTAAGAGCGAGCAGTACTTC. The full variable domain, completed using reference TRBV28 and TRBJ2-7, is DVKVTQSSRYLVKRTGEKVFLECVQDMDHENMFWYRQDPGLGLRLIYFSYDVKMKEKGDIPEGYSVSREKKERFSLILESASTNQTSMYLCASSFKSEQYFGPGTRLTVT.